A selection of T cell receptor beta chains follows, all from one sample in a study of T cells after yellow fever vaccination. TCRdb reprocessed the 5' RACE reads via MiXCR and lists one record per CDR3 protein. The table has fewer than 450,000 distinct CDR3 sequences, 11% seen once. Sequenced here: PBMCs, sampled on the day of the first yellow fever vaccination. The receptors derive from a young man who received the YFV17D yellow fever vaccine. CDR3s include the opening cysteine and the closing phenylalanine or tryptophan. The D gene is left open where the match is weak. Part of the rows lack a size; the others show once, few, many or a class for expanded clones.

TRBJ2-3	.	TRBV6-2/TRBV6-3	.	CASNGFRAGSTDTQYF	TGTGCCAGCAACGGATTTCGGGCGGGGAGCACAGATACGCAGTATTTT
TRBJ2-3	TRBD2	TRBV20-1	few	CSAETSGRTDTQYF	TGCAGTGCAGAGACTAGCGGGAGGACAGATACGCAGTATTTT
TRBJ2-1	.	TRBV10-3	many	CAITGQGRGNEQFF	TGTGCCATCACGGGGCAGGGGCGGGGGAATGAGCAGTTCTTC
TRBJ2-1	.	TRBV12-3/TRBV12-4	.	CASSIQGRSYNEQFF	TGTGCCAGCAGCATACAGGGGAGGTCCTACAATGAGCAGTTCTTC
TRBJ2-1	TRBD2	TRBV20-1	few	CSARSLAGGTYNEQFF	TGCAGTGCTAGGAGCCTAGCGGGGGGAACCTACAATGAGCAGTTCTTC
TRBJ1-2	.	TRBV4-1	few	CASSQVTSGYTF	TGCGCCAGCAGCCAAGTCACGAGTGGCTACACCTTC
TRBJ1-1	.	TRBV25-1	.	CASSEAGAAGTEAFF	TGTGCCAGCAGTGAAGCCGGGGCGGCGGGGACTGAAGCTTTCTTT
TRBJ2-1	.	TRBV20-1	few	CSARDLGAPHYNEQFF	TGCAGTGCTAGAGATTTGGGGGCACCCCACTACAATGAGCAGTTCTTC
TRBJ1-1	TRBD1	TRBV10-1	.	CASRQNRGPNTEAFF	TGCGCCAGCAGACAAAACAGGGGCCCTAACACTGAAGCTTTCTTT
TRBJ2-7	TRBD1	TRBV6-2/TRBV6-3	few	CASRDGQAYEQYF	TGTGCCAGCAGGGACGGACAGGCCTACGAGCAGTACTTC
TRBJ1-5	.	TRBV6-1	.	CASSPHNSNQPQHF	TGTGCCAGCAGTCCACATAATAGCAATCAGCCCCAGCATTTT
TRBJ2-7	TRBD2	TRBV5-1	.	CASSCLLAGDDEQYF	TGCGCCAGCAGCTGTCTCCTAGCGGGGGACGACGAGCAGTACTTC
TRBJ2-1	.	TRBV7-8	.	CASAWDSYNEQFF	TGTGCCAGCGCCTGGGACTCCTACAATGAGCAGTTCTTC
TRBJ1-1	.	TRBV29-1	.	CSVELYSGEAFF	TGCAGCGTTGAATTATATTCCGGTGAAGCTTTCTTT
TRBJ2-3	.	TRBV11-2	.	CASSSSLTDTQYF	TGTGCCAGCAGCTCCTCTCTCACAGATACGCAGTATTTT
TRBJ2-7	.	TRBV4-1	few	CASSQVVRGSYEQYF	TGCGCCAGCAGCCAAGTTGTAAGGGGATCCTACGAGCAGTACTTC
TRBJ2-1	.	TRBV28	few	CASSLWTDSDNEQFF	TGTGCCAGCAGTTTATGGACAGATTCCGACAATGAGCAGTTCTTC
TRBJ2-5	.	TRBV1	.	CTSSQLALPQETQYF	TGCACCAGCAGCCAACTAGCTCTACCACAAGAGACCCAGTACTTC
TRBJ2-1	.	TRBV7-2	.	CASSRALGGEQFF	TGTGCCAGCAGCCGTGCCCTAGGGGGGGAGCAGTTCTTC
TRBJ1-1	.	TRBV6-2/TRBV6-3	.	CASSYSPTLNTEAFF	TGTGCCAGCAGTTACTCTCCCACCTTGAACACTGAAGCTTTCTTT
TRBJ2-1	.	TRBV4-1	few	CASSQGLADEQFF	TGCGCCAGCAGCCAAGGTCTAGCCGATGAGCAGTTCTTC
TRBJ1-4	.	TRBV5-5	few	CASSPSGWSEKLFF	TGTGCCAGCAGCCCTAGTGGTTGGAGTGAAAAACTGTTTTTT
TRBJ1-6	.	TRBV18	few	CASSPGGDDSPLHF	TGTGCCAGCTCACCGGGGGGTGACGATTCACCCCTCCACTTT
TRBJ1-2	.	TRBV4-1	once	CASSQGSDGYTF	TGCGCCAGCAGCCAAGGGTCAGATGGCTACACCTTC
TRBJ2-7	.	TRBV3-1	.	CASSQGTYEQYF	TGTGCCAGCAGCCAGGGCACCTACGAGCAGTACTTC
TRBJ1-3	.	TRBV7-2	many	CASSRSWVSSGNTIYF	TGTGCCAGCAGTCGTAGCTGGGTTAGCTCTGGAAACACCATATATTTT
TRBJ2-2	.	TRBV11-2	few	CASSPAWISGVGELFF	TGTGCCAGCAGCCCAGCATGGATCTCCGGCGTCGGGGAGCTGTTTTTT
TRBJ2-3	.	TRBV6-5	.	CASSSQTDTQYF	TGTGCCAGCAGTAGCCAGACAGATACGCAGTATTTT
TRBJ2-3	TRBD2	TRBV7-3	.	CASSLRSSGIPSTDTQYF	TGTGCCAGCAGCTTGAGGTCTAGCGGAATTCCAAGCACAGATACGCAGTATTTT
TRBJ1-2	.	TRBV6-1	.	CASSEIGTADGYTF	TGTGCCAGCAGTGAAATTGGGACCGCCGATGGCTACACCTTC
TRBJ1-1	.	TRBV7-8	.	CASSLAGVRTTEAFF	TGTGCCAGCAGCTTAGCGGGGGTGCGAACGACTGAAGCTTTCTTT
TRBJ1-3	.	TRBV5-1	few	CASSPGTGSGNTIYF	TGCGCCAGCAGCCCAGGGACCGGCTCTGGAAACACCATATATTTT
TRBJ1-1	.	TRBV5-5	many	CASSFQGITEAFF	TGTGCCAGCAGCTTCCAGGGGATCACTGAAGCTTTCTTT
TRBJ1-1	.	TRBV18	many	CASSPAAVNTEAFF	TGTGCCAGCTCACCAGCGGCGGTGAACACTGAAGCTTTCTTT
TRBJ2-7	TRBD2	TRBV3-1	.	CASSRLAGEEQYF	TGTGCCAGCAGCCGACTAGCGGGGGAAGAGCAGTACTTC
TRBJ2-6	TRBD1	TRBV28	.	CASSQRQGAPGANVLTF	TGTGCCAGCAGTCAGCGACAGGGGGCTCCTGGGGCCAACGTCCTGACTTTC
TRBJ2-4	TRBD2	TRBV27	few	CASRRGSQNIQYF	TGTGCCAGCAGGCGGGGGTCCCAAAACATTCAGTACTTC
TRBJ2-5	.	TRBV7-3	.	CASSIRPAETQYF	TGTGCCAGCAGCATCCGACCGGCGGAGACCCAGTACTTC
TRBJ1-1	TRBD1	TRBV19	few	CASSIEARGRTEAFF	TGTGCCAGTAGTATAGAGGCCAGGGGGCGAACTGAAGCTTTCTTT
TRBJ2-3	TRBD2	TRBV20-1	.	CSARAAGGHTDTQYF	TGCAGTGCTAGAGCGGCGGGGGGCCACACAGATACGCAGTATTTT
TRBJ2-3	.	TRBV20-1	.	CSARPGAGVDTQYF	TGCAGTGCTAGACCAGGGGCCGGCGTAGATACGCAGTATTTT
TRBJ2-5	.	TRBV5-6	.	CASSLMGRFKEETQYF	TGTGCCAGCAGCTTGATGGGACGGTTTAAGGAAGAGACCCAGTACTTC
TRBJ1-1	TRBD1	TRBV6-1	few	CASTAGQGYTEAFF	TGTGCCAGCACTGCGGGACAGGGTTACACTGAAGCTTTCTTT
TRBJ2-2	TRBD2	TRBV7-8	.	CASSSRTSGDHTGELFF	TGTGCCAGCAGTTCCAGGACTAGCGGGGATCACACCGGGGAGCTGTTTTTT
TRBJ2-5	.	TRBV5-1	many	CASSLEGRETQYF	TGTGCCAGCAGTTTAGAGGGTCGGGAGACCCAGTACTTC
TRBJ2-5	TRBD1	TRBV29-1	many	CSAGGEETQYF	TGCAGCGCAGGGGGCGAGGAGACCCAGTACTTC
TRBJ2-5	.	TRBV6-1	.	CASSTTQTRTQETQYF	TGTGCCAGCAGTACCACCCAAACACGGACCCAAGAGACCCAGTACTTC
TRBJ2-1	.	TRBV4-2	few	CASSQSRLSYNEQFF	TGTGCCAGCAGCCAGTCGAGGTTGTCCTACAATGAGCAGTTCTTC
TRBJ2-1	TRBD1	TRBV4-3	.	CASSQEGPTTGGGEQFF	TGCGCCAGCAGCCAAGAAGGCCCCACCACAGGGGGTGGTGAGCAGTTCTTC
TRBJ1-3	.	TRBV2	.	CASTGGGNTIYF	TGTGCCAGCACCGGTGGTGGAAACACCATATATTTT
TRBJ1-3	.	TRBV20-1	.	CSATDGRLSGNTIYF	TGCAGTGCTACTGACGGGAGGCTCTCTGGAAACACCATATATTTT
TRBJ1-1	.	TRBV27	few	CASSFKGAEAFF	TGTGCCAGCAGTTTTAAGGGAGCTGAAGCTTTCTTT
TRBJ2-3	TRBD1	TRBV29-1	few	CSVSDGTGSFSTDTQYF	TGCAGCGTTTCCGACGGGACAGGGTCGTTTAGCACAGATACGCAGTATTTT
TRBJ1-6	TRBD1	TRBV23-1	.	CAARGRQNSPLHF	TGCGCCGCGAGGGGGCGGCAGAATTCACCCCTCCACTTT
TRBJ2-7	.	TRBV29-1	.	CSVEAAFLWNNYEQYF	TGCAGCGTTGAGGCGGCGTTTCTGTGGAATAACTACGAGCAGTACTTC
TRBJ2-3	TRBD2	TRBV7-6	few	CAIRPLAGGRSTQYF	TGTGCCATCAGACCTCTAGCGGGGGGGAGAAGTACGCAGTATTTT
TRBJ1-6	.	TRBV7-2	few	CASSLGQVSYNSPLHF	TGTGCCAGCAGCTTAGGGCAGGTTTCCTATAATTCACCCCTCCACTTT
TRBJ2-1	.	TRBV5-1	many	CASSLGFDGNEQFF	TGCGCCAGCAGCTTGGGATTTGACGGTAATGAGCAGTTCTTC